This T cell receptor (beta chain) stems from a study of PD-1 blockade in classical Hodgkin lymphoma (dated by TCRdb to 2020 to 2022). Broadly, across the study: The study used TCR beta sequencing and CyTOF to define a peripheral blood immune signature of response to PD-1 blockade in classical Hodgkin lymphoma.

The sample's time point label, decoded: newly diagnosed, previously untreated cHL patient sample. As a comparison group for the relapsed/refractory trial patients, PBMCs were sequenced from patients with newly diagnosed, previously untreated classical Hodgkin lymphoma. Peripheral blood was collected in 8 mL Vacutainer Cell Preparation Tubes, from which PBMCs were isolated by centrifugation and then cryopreserved. To note about this clone: Its antigen has not been determined. No base quality values were provided; no much bigger clone lies one nucleotide off.

From the germline V gene, CDR1 is SGHAT and CDR2 is FQNNGV. The junction shows trimming of 3 bases on V and 7 bases on J, plus 13 bases between the germline ends. The CDR3 measures 14 amino acids from cysteine to phenylalanine. CDR3 DNA only is kept here, 42 bases in frame from base 1. The Qiagen DNeasy kit was used to extract genomic DNA both from unsorted PBMCs and from the negatively selected CD4+ and CD8+ fractions. TCR beta CDR3 regions were amplified by immunoSEQ multiplex PCR using primers annealing to V and J segments. A synthetic immune receptor repertoire was used to minimize amplification bias, and any residual bias was removed computationally once sequencing was done. For the original study's pipeline: Custom Python scripts were used to quantify repertoire diversity as the Shannon entropy index. The unsorted, CD4+ and CD8+ repertoires were each analyzed separately, with the exception of combined analyses, where CD4+ and CD8+ sequences were merged in silico. Entries here come from immuneACCESS through TCRdb and include only in-frame sequences with V and J called. Some clones fail to appear in such tables; in the studies checked, an unresolved V gene covers under half of the shortfall, and the cause of the remainder is unknown. The V and J calls and clone size come from that table; D and trimming were worked out from the DNA. The sample records roughly 70,000 clones, about 93% of which are singletons. The top ten clonotypes cover less than 3.5% of the sample.

Broad study findings and their caveats: Baseline TCR diversity was reported to be lower in newly diagnosed patients than in healthy donors, and even lower in relapsed/refractory patients. Only a single clinical trial cohort was studied, and what caused the repertoire differences, possibly disease activity or prior therapy, remained undefined.

The receptor was derived from a human donor with classical Hodgkin lymphoma. The sequenced sample consisted of peripheral blood mononuclear cells (PBMCs). The chain couples TRBV11-2 to TRBJ1-3; the D gene is possibly TRBD1, with 5 bases matching. The nucleotide sequence reads as follows: TGTGCCAGCAGCTTGAGGGCAGGGTTGAACACCATATATTTT. It is translated as CASSLRAGLNTIYF.